The entry that follows covers one T cell receptor beta chain sequence. Its specificity is not known. Using a J-beta primer mix together with a sample-barcoded 5' primer, a second PCR was run for about 6 to 11 cycles. TCRdb passed the 5' RACE reads through MiXCR, listing each CDR3 protein once. The profile shows about a million distinct CDR3 sequences, roughly two fifths of them singletons. This specimen belongs to a study of blood T cells in healthy people across ages. Background on the study: Template-switching capture recovered about one barcoded beta molecule per two T cells.

Approximately 9.6 milliliters of peripheral blood were drawn from each donor into EDTA-treated tubes. General study findings and limits: Per-million-T-cell TCR beta diversity fell roughly linearly with age. The lack of PBMC sorting stopped any conclusive naive versus antigen-experienced comparison.

The TCR originated in a man aged 18 to 29 in good health. The sequencing input was blood.

CDR3 in DNA: TGTGCCACCAGTGATCCGGGCTATGGCTACACCTTC. Amino acid sequence: CATSDPGYGYTF. This chain links TRBV24-1 with TRBJ1-2; no clear D. Trimming took off 3 bases at V and 4 bases at J, with 5 bases between the two ends. This CDR3 region has 12 residues. Germline values: CDR1 KGHDR, CDR2 SFDVKD.